These 27 T cell receptor beta chains were sequenced from one sample in a study of blood T cell repertoires in COVID-19. Repertoires were generated with immunoSEQ multiplex PCR, while TCRdb's copy carries only in-frame clones and drops some. The sample consists of over 150,000 clones, 82% of them appearing once. The sequenced material came from peripheral blood. The receptor set was obtained from a woman older than 75 with active or convalescent COVID-19.

The V call is TRBV7-4, the J call TRBJ2-5, with TRBD2 matching 8 bases. This CDR3 contains 15 residues. Looked up from germline, CDR1 is SGHVT and CDR2 is SQSDAQ. V trimming: 5 bases; J trimming: 6 bases; junction bases outside the gene matches: 11. The CDR3 spells CASSRTSIGLKTQYF. CDR3 nucleotides: TGTGCCAGCAGCCGGACTAGCATAGGCTTAAAGACCCAGTACTTC.

This clone occurred once. The V gene is TRBV29-1, the J gene TRBJ1-2; 10 bases line up with TRBD1. CDR1 SQVTM and CDR2 ANQGSEA come from the germline V gene. The CDR3 runs to 14 residues. V was clipped by 3 bases and J by 3 bases; unmatched bases: 4. CDR3 in DNA: TGCAGCGTTGACGGGGACAGGGGCCACTATGGCTACACCTTC. Amino acid sequence: CSVDGDRGHYGYTF.

The V and J genes are TRBV10-1 and TRBJ2-3; TRBD2 might be the D (6 bases). Germline lookup yields CDR1 WNHNN and CDR2 SYGVQD (reference sequence). Trimming cost V 0 bases and J 2 bases, with 9 bases left between them. The CDR3 totals 15 residues. This CDR3 is CASSESASDTDTQYF. CDR3 DNA sequence: TGCGCCAGCAGTGAGTCGGCTAGCGACACAGATACGCAGTATTTT.

The rearrangement joins TRBV2 to TRBJ1-2; TRBD1 is a possible D gene (5 bases). The V end was cut by 5 bases, the J end by 4 bases, with 14 bases between. The CDR3 is made up of 14 amino acids. Germline V gives CDR1 SNHLY, CDR2 FYNNEI. CDR3 loop: CASSFTRATYGYTF. For the CDR3, the DNA is TGTGCCAGCAGTTTCACCAGGGCCACCTATGGCTACACCTTC.

At least ten counts were recorded for this clone. This chain uses TRBV2 with TRBJ2-1, with D possibly matching TRBD1 (5 bases). Per the germline V gene, CDR1 is SNHLY and CDR2 is FYNNEI. CDR3 length equals 13 residues. V lost 7 bases, J lost 8 bases, and 15 bases lay in between. The CDR3 sequence is CASIDSRRDEQFF. The CDR3 region has the DNA TGTGCCAGCATTGACAGTCGTCGGGATGAGCAGTTCTTC.

The chain links TRBV25-1 to TRBJ1-1, with a weak D call TRBD1 (6 bases). This CDR3 comprises 13 residues. Germline V gene sequence: CDR1 MGHDK, CDR2 SYGVNS. Trimming left V 6 bases short and J 5 bases short, with 13 bases between. CDR3 nucleotides: TGTGCCAGCAGGGGGGCGGTCGGGACTGAAGCTTTCTTT. It translates to CASRGAVGTEAFF.

CDR3 sequence reads: CASSLASYNEQFF. CDR3 in DNA: TGTGCCAGCAGCTTGGCTAGCTACAATGAGCAGTTCTTC. The rearrangement uses TRBV11-3 and TRBJ2-1; D gene ambiguous. V lost 3 bases to trimming and J lost 3 bases, with 6 bases between them. Per germline, CDR1 SGHNT and CDR2 YENEEA. CDR3 length: 13 residues.

The J gene is TRBJ2-6, the V gene TRBV2, with 8 nucleotides matching TRBD1. Germline loops: CDR1 SNHLY, CDR2 FYNNEI. J lost 0 bases, V lost 5 bases, and 12 bases had no gene match. The CDR3 sequence is 19 residues long. The chain's CDR3 is CASSLSRTGINSGANVLTF. The CDR3 coding sequence is TGTGCCAGCAGTCTTTCCCGGACAGGGATCAACTCTGGGGCCAACGTCCTGACTTTC. Looking up the rest from reference TRBV2 and TRBJ2-6 gives the full variable domain: EPEVTQTPSHQVTQMGQEVILRCVPISNHLYFYWYRQILGQKVEFLVSFYNNEISEKSEIFDDQFSVERPDGSNFTLKIRSTKLEDSAMYFCASSLSRTGINSGANVLTFGAGSRLTVL.

The V call is TRBV5-1, the J call TRBJ1-6; 7 bases are a match to TRBD1. The CDR3 covers 15 residues. CDR1 is SGHRS, CDR2 YFSETQ, per germline. The trim removed 0 bases at V and 8 bases at J, leaving 5 bases unmatched. The CDR3 bases are TGCGCCAGCAGCTTGGGTTGGCAGGGGGATTCACCCCTCCACTTT. Translating gives CASSLGWQGDSPLHF.

The chain combines TRBV25-1 with TRBJ2-7; tentatively, D is TRBD2 (6 bases). Germline-derived CDR1 and CDR2 are MGHDK and SYGVNS. V dropped 0 bases and J dropped 0 bases, with 18 bases sitting between them. The CDR3 has 18 amino acids. The CDR3 DNA is TGTGCCAGCAGTGAATATGTCTCTAGCGTATTTAGCTCCTACGAGCAGTACTTC. It is translated as CASSEYVSSVFSSYEQYF.

This clone came up a few times. The rearrangement links TRBV4-2 to TRBJ1-1, with 8 nucleotides matching TRBD1. The CDR3 totals 15 residues. The germline V gene has CDR1 LGHNA and CDR2 YNFKEQ. The V and J ends lost 3 bases and 1 base, in that order; junction bases with no gene match: 4. CDR3 sequence reads: CASSHPDRANTEAFF. In DNA, the CDR3 is TGTGCCAGCAGCCACCCGGACAGGGCGAACACTGAAGCTTTCTTT.

This chain's CDR3 is CASSLSPGRVGIYGYTF. The CDR3 DNA follows: TGTGCCAGCAGTTTATCCCCCGGGCGGGTCGGGATCTATGGCTACACCTTC. V usage is TRBV28 and J usage is TRBJ1-2; no definite D call. The CDR3 consists of 17 residues. The germline V gene encodes CDR1 MDHEN and CDR2 SYDVKM. V was cut by 1 base and J by 4 bases, with 19 bases left in between.

This chain links TRBV3-1 (or the pseudogene TRBV3-2) with TRBJ2-5; TRBD2 might be the D (5 bases). CDR1 is LGHDT, CDR2 YNNKEL, per germline (reference sequence). Trimming pared 0 bases from V and 7 bases from J, leaving 12 bases between. This CDR3 has 14 residues. The CDR3 sequence: CASSQDPDEGTQYF. CDR3 bases: TGTGCCAGCAGCCAAGATCCAGACGAGGGGACCCAGTACTTC.

CDR3 amino acids: CASSYGGQGGSPLHF. As DNA, the CDR3 is TGTGCCAGCAGTTATGGGGGACAGGGAGGTTCACCCCTCCACTTT. The V call is TRBV6-5, the J call TRBJ1-6, with 9 nucleotides matching TRBD1. The germline V gene encodes CDR1 MNHEY and CDR2 SVGAGI. The CDR3 runs 15 residues. V shed 3 bases, J shed 9 bases, and the junction held 6 bases outside the gene matches.

The chain has TRBV19 and TRBJ1-2, with 8 bases aligning to TRBD1. The CDR3 is made up of 15 amino acids. In germline, CDR1 is LNHDA, CDR2 SQIVND (reference sequence). The V gene end was trimmed by 1 base and the J gene end by 3 bases; junction bases not matched to a gene: 4. CDR3 sequence (DNA): TGTGCCAGTAGTATAGTGCCAGGGGGCGACTATGGCTACACCTTC. It is translated as CASSIVPGGDYGYTF.

The V gene is TRBV30, the J gene TRBJ1-2; the D gene is possibly TRBD1 (6 bases). This CDR3 has 16 amino acids. V shed 4 bases and J shed 3 bases, with 21 bases lying between them. Germline lookup yields CDR1 GTSNPN and CDR2 SVGIG (reference sequence). CDR3 in amino acids: CAWTRLNMGHHYGYTF. CDR3 sequence (DNA): TGTGCCTGGACCAGACTAAATATGGGACACCACTATGGCTACACCTTC.

The gene calls are TRBV20-1 and TRBJ2-7; maybe TRBD1 (7 bases). Germline CDR1 is DFQATT and CDR2 is SNEGSKA (reference sequence). Trimming took off 3 bases at V and 1 base at J, with 16 bases between the two ends. The CDR3 extends over 15 amino acids. The CDR3 loop is CSASPMTGRSYEQYF. The CDR3 nucleotides are TGCAGTGCTAGTCCTATGACAGGGAGGTCCTACGAGCAGTACTTC.

The chain employs TRBV6-1 and TRBJ2-1; 7 bases are shared with TRBD2. CDR3 length: 16 amino acids. Germline V gene lookup returns CDR1 MNHNS and CDR2 SASEGT. The V segment lost 3 bases and the J segment 2 bases; nucleotides outside the gene matches: 7. The CDR3 DNA follows: TGTGCCAGCAGTGACCCGCTAGCGGCCACCTACAATGAGCAGTTCTTC. This codes for CASSDPLAATYNEQFF.

The chain recombines TRBV21-1 with TRBJ1-2; TRBD1 is the table's D call, not checked against the DNA. TRBV21-1 represents a pseudogene. This CDR3 is built from 15 residues. The CDR3 DNA sequence: TGTGCCAGCAGCAATTGCGGACAGGGCCACTATGGCTACACCTTC. Protein sequence: CASSNCGQGHYGYTF.

The chain links TRBV7-9 to TRBJ1-2, with 11 bases that match TRBD1. This CDR3 comprises 17 residues. V gave up 5 bases and J gave up 4 bases; unmatched junction bases: 12. Germline V gives CDR1 SEHNR, CDR2 FQNEAQ (reference sequence). The CDR3 is CASSTSGQGVGPYGYTF. CDR3 bases: TGTGCCAGCAGCACTTCGGGACAGGGGGTTGGGCCCTATGGCTACACCTTC.

This clone was seen a handful of times. This sequence joins TRBV5-4 and TRBJ2-1, with a weak D call TRBD1 (5 bases). Trimming pared 3 bases from V and 0 bases from J, leaving 13 bases between. From germline, CDR1 is SGHNT and CDR2 YYREEE (reference sequence). CDR3 size: 16 residues. The CDR3 spells CASSSLTGSSYNEQFF. CDR3 nucleotides: TGTGCCAGCAGCTCCCTCACAGGTAGCTCCTACAATGAGCAGTTCTTC.

The chain has TRBV7-6 and TRBJ1-1; 9 bases agree with TRBD1. J lost 5 bases, V lost 2 bases, and 3 bases had no gene match. This CDR3 spans 14 amino acids. The V gene's germline CDR1 is SGHVS and CDR2 FNYEAQ. The CDR3 protein is CASSLRQGETEAFF. Here the CDR3 DNA reads TGTGCCAGCAGCTTAAGACAGGGGGAGACTGAAGCTTTCTTT.

The rearrangement joins TRBV5-4 to TRBJ1-6, with 7 bases lining up with TRBD1. The germline V gene encodes CDR1 SGHNT and CDR2 YYREEE (reference sequence). The ends lost 2 bases at V and 8 bases at J; junction bases unmatched: 4. This CDR3 is built from 14 residues. CDR3 in amino acids: CASSLRQGDSPLHF. The CDR3 nucleotides read TGTGCCAGCAGCTTACGACAGGGAGATTCACCCCTCCACTTT.

This chain connects TRBV28 to TRBJ2-5; TRBD2 matches at 7 bases. Germline V gene sequence: CDR1 MDHEN, CDR2 SYDVKM. J was trimmed by 3 bases and V by 5 bases; bases with no gene match: 21. This CDR3 is built from 19 residues. The chain's CDR3 is CASSQPRGEQGVREETQYF. As DNA, the CDR3 is TGTGCCAGCAGTCAACCCCGGGGGGAGCAGGGCGTTCGGGAAGAGACCCAGTACTTC.

The chain carries TRBV4-2 and TRBJ1-4; perhaps TRBD1 as D (6 bases). The CDR3 totals 16 residues. Germline-derived CDR1 and CDR2 are LGHNA and YNFKEQ. V lost 2 bases and J 10 bases, leaving 20 bases between the germline ends. CDR3 sequence (DNA): TGTGCCAGCAGCCAAAACCCCGGGGGGGGCGCGGGAAAACTGTTTTTT. Protein sequence: CASSQNPGGGAGKLFF.

The chain combines TRBV5-1 with TRBJ2-3, with 10 bases lining up with TRBD1. There are 22 residues in the CDR3. V lost 0 bases and J lost 2; bases outside the gene matches: 21. From germline, CDR1 is SGHRS and CDR2 YFSETQ. In DNA, the CDR3 is TGCGCCAGCAGCTTGGCCCGGGGGGACAGGGGTCTCGCATCGATGCCCACAGATACGCAGTATTTT. Amino acid sequence: CASSLARGDRGLASMPTDTQYF.

This chain uses TRBV5-1 with TRBJ2-3, with 9 bases matching TRBD1. Germline V gives CDR1 SGHRS, CDR2 YFSETQ. CDR3 length equals 14 residues. The ends lost 4 bases at V and 2 bases at J; junction bases unmatched: 2. The CDR3 coding sequence is TGCGCCAGCAGCCGGGACAGGGTCACAGATACGCAGTATTTT. Translation: CASSRDRVTDTQYF.